The 18 T cell receptor beta chains given below trace back to one sample, sequenced in a study of blood T cell repertoires in COVID-19. Produced via immunoSEQ multiplex PCR; TCRdb's table is partial and in-frame only. This repertoire shows roughly 150,000 clones, approximately 90% found once; its top ten account for about 16%. What was sequenced was peripheral blood. These receptors came from a woman in her thirties or forties with acute or convalescent COVID-19.

The chain is built from TRBV5-6 and TRBJ1-2, with D tentatively TRBD1 (5 bases). V was pared by 0 bases and J by 1 base, with 16 bases between. Germline assignment: CDR1 SGHDT and CDR2 YYEEEE. This CDR3 contains 17 residues. CDR3 nucleotide sequence: TGTGCCAGCAGCTTGGTTATTTTTCGGGGGGGTAACTATGGCTACACCTTC. As protein: CASSLVIFRGGNYGYTF.

This chain uses TRBV5-1 with TRBJ2-3, with 7 bases fitting TRBD2. V shed 0 bases and J 2 bases; nucleotides not matched to a gene: 9. Germline lookup yields CDR1 SGHRS and CDR2 YFSETQ. This CDR3 spans 17 amino acids. CDR3 amino acids: CASSLGPLAANTDTQYF. In nucleotides, the CDR3 is TGCGCCAGCAGCTTGGGGCCCCTAGCGGCCAACACAGATACGCAGTATTTT. The complete variable domain, with remaining parts taken from reference TRBV5-1 and TRBJ2-3, reads KAGVTQTPRYLIKTRGQQVTLSCSPISGHRSVSWYQQTPGQGLQFLFEYFSETQRNKGNFPGRFSGRQFSNSRSEMNVSTLELGDSALYLCASSLGPLAANTDTQYFGPGTRLTVL.

About this clone itself: Distinct nucleotide sequences in the sample also encode this CDR3. The gene calls are TRBV5-1 and TRBJ2-1, with 9 bases lining up with TRBD1. Germline assignment: CDR1 SGHRS and CDR2 YFSETQ. V lost 4 bases to trimming and J lost 4 bases; unmatched junction nucleotides: 6. This CDR3 has 15 residues. The CDR3 bases are TGCGCCAGCAGCCCTGGGACAGGGAGATACAATGAGCAGTTCTTC. This encodes CASSPGTGRYNEQFF.

The CDR3 bases are TGCACCAGCAGCCGAAGGGGTTTCTGGGACACCTTATTACGCTCTGGAAACACCATATATTTT. Translated: CTSSRRGFWDTLLRSGNTIYF. The V and J genes are TRBV1 and TRBJ1-3; TRBD1, the table's D call, was not compared with the DNA. TRBV1 is a pseudogene. The CDR3 has 21 residues.

The chain joins TRBV5-1 to TRBJ1-2; 9 positions agree with TRBD1. Trimming cost V 3 bases and J 2 bases; bases outside gene matches: 5. This CDR3 has 15 amino acids. Per germline, CDR1 SGHRS and CDR2 YFSETQ. The DNA for the CDR3 is TGCGCCAGCAGCTGGAGGGACAGGGACAACTATGGCTACACCTTC. Translation: CASSWRDRDNYGYTF.

The gene calls are TRBV7-8 and TRBJ2-1, with 10 bases identical to TRBD2. The V gene end was trimmed by 5 bases and the J gene end by 8 bases; junction bases not matched to a gene: 9. CDR1 and CDR2 from the germline V gene are SGHVS and FQNEAQ. This CDR3 spans 15 amino acids. CDR3 DNA sequence: TGTGCCAGCAGCCCCCGCCCCGGGACTAGCGATGAGCAGTTCTTC. The encoded protein is CASSPRPGTSDEQFF.

This rearrangement joins TRBV5-1 to TRBJ2-2; 7 positions agree with TRBD1. CDR3 length equals 15 residues. Germline assignment: CDR1 SGHRS and CDR2 YFSETQ. The junction had 7 bases not matched to a gene; V was cut back by 4 bases and J by 4 bases. The CDR3 spells CASSTGDSLTGELFF. In DNA, the CDR3 is TGCGCCAGCAGCACCGGGGACAGCCTCACCGGGGAGCTGTTTTTT.

The CDR3 loop reads CASSLALTGTSPPQHF. The CDR3 DNA reads as TGTGCCAGCAGCTTGGCATTGACAGGGACATCCCCGCCCCAGCATTTT. The chain links TRBV5-5 to TRBJ1-5, with 7 bases lining up with TRBD1. The V and J ends lost 0 bases and 9 bases, in that order; junction bases with no gene match: 12. The CDR3 has 16 residues. Germline-derived CDR1 and CDR2 are SGHKS and YYEKEE (reference sequence).

The genes are TRBV7-6 and TRBJ1-1; D is ambiguous. The CDR3 extends over 16 amino acids. Trimming took off 1 base at V and 5 bases at J, with 17 bases between the two ends. The germline CDR1 and CDR2 sequences are SGHVS and FNYEAQ. The CDR3 region is CASSLDDTKRGTEAFF. CDR3 sequence (DNA): TGTGCCAGCAGCTTAGACGACACGAAACGGGGAACTGAAGCTTTCTTT.

This clone was counted a single time. The chain couples TRBV6-1 to TRBJ2-7; the match to TRBD1 covers 8 bases. CDR3 size: 11 residues. V lost 3 bases and J lost 9; bases outside the gene matches: 1. CDR1 is MNHNS, CDR2 SASEGT, per germline. CDR3 DNA: TGTGCCAGCAGTGACGGACAGGGGCAGTACTTC. This codes for CASSDGQGQYF.

The chain joins TRBV19 to TRBJ1-1; tentative D call: TRBD1 (5 bases). V lost 1 base to trimming and J lost 4 bases, with 10 bases between them. Germline V gene data show CDR1 as LNHDA and CDR2 as SQIVND (reference sequence). The CDR3 is 14 amino acids. CDR3 DNA sequence: TGTGCCAGTAGTATAGGGTCCAGGGCCACTGAAGCTTTCTTT. It encodes CASSIGSRATEAFF.

The chain is built from TRBV11-3 and TRBJ2-5, with D unclear. CDR1 and CDR2 (germline): SGHNT, YENEEA. V dropped 1 base and J dropped 2 bases, with 11 bases sitting between them. The CDR3 has 15 amino acids. Here the CDR3 DNA reads TGTGCCAGCAGCTTAGTGTTTTCGCAGCAAGAGACCCAGTACTTC. Encoded protein: CASSLVFSQQETQYF.

Only a few counts were recorded for this clone. Written as DNA, the CDR3 is TGTGCCAGCAGTTACTCTTGGAGCTCTGGAAACACCATATATTTT. Protein product: CASSYSWSSGNTIYF. The chain links TRBV6-5 to TRBJ1-3; D is ambiguous. The V gene's germline CDR1 is MNHEY and CDR2 SVGAGI. V lost 0 bases and J lost 0, with 6 bases in between. This CDR3 region has 15 residues.

This chain connects TRBV19 to TRBJ1-5; 7 bases fit TRBD1. Germline-derived CDR1 and CDR2 are LNHDA and SQIVND (reference sequence). The trim removed 7 bases at V and 6 bases at J, leaving 6 bases unmatched. There are 13 residues in the CDR3. The CDR3 protein is CASTDRVGQPQHF. The CDR3 DNA reads as TGTGCCAGTACCGACAGGGTAGGTCAGCCCCAGCATTTT.

The V gene is TRBV5-1, the J gene TRBJ2-3; 7 bases line up with TRBD1. V lost 5 bases and J lost 4; bases outside the gene matches: 7. CDR3 length: 14 amino acids. Per the germline V gene, CDR1 is SGHRS and CDR2 is YFSETQ. CDR3 amino acids: CASSETGPADTQYF. The CDR3, as DNA: TGCGCCAGCAGTGAGACAGGGCCCGCAGATACGCAGTATTTT.

The CDR3 DNA reads as TGTGCCAGCAGCTTAGGCAGGGGGGTCTACGAGCAGTACTTC. Amino acids: CASSLGRGVYEQYF. V is TRBV13 and J is TRBJ2-7; the D gene is possibly TRBD1 (7 bases). The length of the CDR3 is 14 residues. CDR1 is PRHDT and CDR2 is FYEKMQ in the germline V gene (reference sequence). V was cut by 0 bases and J by 3 bases, with 9 bases left in between. Looking up the rest from reference TRBV13 and TRBJ2-7 gives the full variable domain: AAGVIQSPRHLIKEKRETATLKCYPIPRHDTVYWYQQGPGQDPQFLISFYEKMQSDKGSIPDRFSAQQFSDYHSELNMSSLELGDSALYFCASSLGRGVYEQYFGPGTRLTVT.

V and J are TRBV27 and TRBJ1-2; 8 bases agree with TRBD1. The CDR3 runs 14 residues. The germline V gene has CDR1 MNHEY and CDR2 SMNVEV (reference sequence). J gave up 4 bases and V 6 bases, and 7 bases lay outside the gene matches. The CDR3, as DNA: TGTGCCAGCAGCCCCGGGACAGGAGTCTATGGCTACACCTTC. It specifies CASSPGTGVYGYTF.

Regarding this clone: The germline gene is not matched at one end of the junction; a read error may be the cause. The chain employs TRBV7-7 and TRBJ2-5; perhaps TRBD2 as D (6 bases). Germline CDR1 reads SSHAT; CDR2 reads FNYEAQ (reference sequence). This CDR3 spans 16 amino acids. The CDR3 sequence: CASSRAGTGISETQYF. The CDR3 region has the DNA TGTGCTAGCAGCCGGGCCGGGACTGGGATTAGTGAGACCCAGTACTTC.